A single sample gave rise to the 32 T cell receptor beta chains below, sequenced in a study of CXCR3-negative and CXCR3-positive naive CD8 T cells. Via 5' RACE with UMI labels, TRB cDNA libraries were prepared. TCRdb re-called the 5' RACE reads and catalogs CDR3 proteins one per entry, DNA excluded. This listing includes about 130,000 distinct CDR3 sequences. The source material was naive CXCR3- CD8+ T cells from blood. Subset reported: CD45RO-CCR7+CD27+CD95- naive CD8+ T cells lacking CXCR3 (TNR3-). The receptors here all came from a human donor in good health. Some clones in this sample may be carry-over from other donors' samples.

The gene calls are TRBV7-9 and TRBJ2-1; TCRdb reports TRBD2, a call that lacks DNA to check it against. The CDR3 has 14 amino acids. Per the germline V gene, CDR1 is SEHNR and CDR2 is FQNEAQ (reference sequence). The CDR3 loop is CASRGGGAWNEQFF.

The chain recombines TRBV12-3 or TRBV12-4 with TRBJ2-1; TCRdb lists TRBD2, though no DNA is available to test this call. The CDR3 is made up of 16 amino acids. The CDR3 here is CASSTEAGLGLNEQFF.

The genes are TRBV5-1 and TRBJ2-3. In germline, CDR1 is SGHRS, CDR2 YFSETQ. This CDR3 comprises 14 residues. CDR3 loop: CASSLVLAEDTQYF.

The V gene is TRBV29-1, the J gene TRBJ2-7. CDR1 and CDR2 (germline): SQVTM, ANQGSEA. The length of the CDR3 is 11 residues. This CDR3 reads CSVDHNYEQYF.

CDR3 sequence reads: CSALKGTATPNTGELFF. The chain has TRBV29-1 and TRBJ2-2; TCRdb proposes TRBD1, but this gene call is untestable without DNA. There are 17 residues in the CDR3. Looked up from germline, CDR1 is SQVTM and CDR2 is ANQGSEA.

The chain links TRBV7-2 to TRBJ1-3. This CDR3 comprises 15 residues. The germline CDR1 and CDR2 sequences are SGHTA and FQGNSA. The CDR3 loop reads CASSLGVYSAGTIYF. Combining the CDR3 with reference TRBV7-2 and TRBJ1-3 gives the whole variable domain GAGVSQSPSNKVTEKGKDVELRCDPISGHTALYWYRQSLGQGLEFLIYFQGNSAPDKSGLPSDRFSAERTGGSVSTLTIQRTQQEDSAVYLCASSLGVYSAGTIYFGEGSWLTVV.

This sequence joins TRBV5-1 and TRBJ2-1; TCRdb designates TRBD1, a call that cannot be tested without DNA. Germline V CDR1 and CDR2: SGHRS, YFSETQ. This CDR3 comprises 15 residues. This chain's CDR3 is CASSPTGEDYNEQFF.

V is TRBV10-3 and J is TRBJ2-1; no DNA is available, so the TRBD2 call from TCRdb remains unchecked. Germline V lookup: CDR1 ENHRY, CDR2 SYGVKD. This CDR3 has 11 residues. CDR3 loop: CAIWSGNEQFF.

The rearrangement joins TRBV12-3 or TRBV12-4 to TRBJ2-3; absent DNA, TCRdb's TRBD2 call cannot be checked. The CDR3 consists of 16 residues. The CDR3 sequence is CASSLSTSGTADTQYF.

The V gene is TRBV12-3 or TRBV12-4, the J gene TRBJ2-2; the TRBD1 assignment by TCRdb is unverifiable without DNA. The CDR3 runs to 16 residues. The CDR3 sequence is CASSLYAGQGTGELFF.

The rearrangement links TRBV29-1 to TRBJ2-5; with no DNA, the TCRdb D assignment of TRBD2 cannot be verified. Germline V gene lookup returns CDR1 SQVTM and CDR2 ANQGSEA. This CDR3 has 17 residues. The CDR3 here is CSVDVLAGGMYQETQYF.

The chain uses TRBV5-1 and TRBJ2-1; TCRdb picks TRBD1, but there is no DNA to check that call. The CDR3 runs 16 residues. Germline CDR1 is SGHRS and CDR2 is YFSETQ. This chain's CDR3 is CASSSVRDRGHNEQFF.

The chain uses TRBV27 and TRBJ1-5. CDR3 size: 15 residues. The germline V gene has CDR1 MNHEY and CDR2 SMNVEV (reference sequence). This CDR3 is CASSLSLGPNQPQHF.

V and J are TRBV6-5 and TRBJ2-1. The CDR3 has 14 residues. Per the germline V gene, CDR1 is MNHEY and CDR2 is SVGAGI. The CDR3 sequence is CASSYSWGNNEQFF.

The genes are TRBV9 and TRBJ2-3; TCRdb names TRBD1, which stays unverified in the absence of DNA. This CDR3 has 15 amino acids. Germline V lookup: CDR1 SGDLS, CDR2 YYNGEE. The CDR3 reads CASSVAGTHTDTQYF. The entire variable domain, with the rest obtained from reference TRBV9 and TRBJ2-3, is as follows: DSGVTQTPKHLITATGQRVTLRCSPRSGDLSVYWYQQSLDQGLQFLIQYYNGEERAKGNILERFSAQQFPDLHSELNLSSLELGDSALYFCASSVAGTHTDTQYFGPGTRLTVL.

This rearrangement joins TRBV4-1 to TRBJ1-5; the TRBD1 assignment by TCRdb is unverifiable without DNA. This CDR3 is 17 amino acids long. From germline, CDR1 is MGHRA and CDR2 YSYEKL. This chain's CDR3 is CASSQDGGGLGNQPQHF.

This chain links TRBV5-4 with TRBJ2-1; the D call of TRBD2 rests on TCRdb alone, since no DNA is present to check it. This CDR3 is 15 amino acids long. Germline V gene sequence: CDR1 SGHNT, CDR2 YYREEE (reference sequence). Here the CDR3 reads CASSSSGSGYNEQFF.

The gene calls are TRBV12-3 or TRBV12-4 and TRBJ2-3. This CDR3 is 12 amino acids long. CDR3 region: CASSFGPDTQYF.

V is TRBV2 and J is TRBJ2-3; TCRdb's D gene call, TRBD1, goes unchecked for lack of DNA. Germline V CDR1 and CDR2: SNHLY, FYNNEI. The CDR3 spans 16 residues. CDR3 amino acids: CASSASGTGYTDTQYF.

The J gene is TRBJ1-6, the V gene TRBV20-1; the TRBD1 assignment by TCRdb is unverifiable without DNA. CDR3 length: 13 amino acids. Germline V CDR1 and CDR2: DFQATT, SNEGSKA (reference sequence). The CDR3 spells CSARTGDNSPLHF.

The chain links TRBV7-2 to TRBJ1-2; TCRdb reports TRBD1, a call that lacks DNA to check it against. CDR1 and CDR2 (germline): SGHTA, FQGNSA. The CDR3 is made up of 14 amino acids. The CDR3 sequence is CASSLDPGAYGYTF. Complete variable domain (other parts from reference TRBV7-2 and TRBJ1-2): GAGVSQSPSNKVTEKGKDVELRCDPISGHTALYWYRQSLGQGLEFLIYFQGNSAPDKSGLPSDRFSAERTGGSVSTLTIQRTQQEDSAVYLCASSLDPGAYGYTFGSGTRLTVV.

The rearrangement joins TRBV29-1 to TRBJ1-2; the D gene TCRdb calls, TRBD1, cannot be checked with no DNA. The V gene's germline CDR1 is SQVTM and CDR2 ANQGSEA. The CDR3 is 12 amino acids. The CDR3 spells CSVGDRYYGYTF.

This rearrangement joins TRBV27 to TRBJ2-1; the D call from TCRdb, TRBD1, cannot be confirmed without DNA. Germline assignment: CDR1 MNHEY and CDR2 SMNVEV (reference sequence). This CDR3 is 16 amino acids long. The CDR3 sequence is CASSFSRDRGRDEQFF.

This rearrangement joins TRBV7-9 to TRBJ2-2; lacking DNA, the TRBD1 call made by TCRdb goes unchecked. Germline CDR1 is SEHNR and CDR2 is FQNEAQ (reference sequence). The CDR3 is 15 amino acids. CDR3: CASRSGTGETGELFF. Drawing the rest from reference TRBV7-9 and TRBJ2-2, the complete variable domain is DTGVSQNPRHKITKRGQNVTFRCDPISEHNRLYWYRQTLGQGPEFLTYFQNEAQLEKSRLLSDRFSAERPKGSFSTLEIQRTEQGDSAMYLCASRSGTGETGELFFGEGSRLTVL.

This chain links TRBV4-1 with TRBJ1-1; TCRdb's D call, TRBD1, is unchecked because there is no DNA. The CDR3 length is 19 residues. Per the germline V gene, CDR1 is MGHRA and CDR2 is YSYEKL. The CDR3 reads CASSQLTPTGLGGNTEAFF.

This rearrangement joins TRBV12-3 or TRBV12-4 to TRBJ2-5; lacking DNA, the TRBD2 call made by TCRdb goes unchecked. The CDR3 runs to 20 residues. The CDR3 spells CASSSPSGTSGGDIQETQYF.

The V and J genes are TRBV15 and TRBJ2-7; TCRdb's assignment of TRBD1 cannot be checked, as there is no DNA. This CDR3 contains 13 residues. The germline V gene has CDR1 LNHNV and CDR2 YYDKDF (reference sequence). CDR3: CATCGIPGPEQYF.

The chain is built from TRBV7-3 and TRBJ2-1; TCRdb selects TRBD1, and the lack of DNA leaves this call unchecked. This CDR3 contains 17 residues. The germline CDR1 and CDR2 sequences are SGHTA and FQGTGA. The CDR3 loop reads CASSLYLAGAADNEQFF.

This chain joins TRBV5-1 and TRBJ1-2; the D call of TRBD1 rests on TCRdb alone, since no DNA is present to check it. Per the germline V gene, CDR1 is SGHRS and CDR2 is YFSETQ. The CDR3 covers 15 residues. This chain's CDR3 is CASSFGQQKIYGYTF.

J is TRBJ2-7 and V is TRBV28; TCRdb outputs TRBD1, but without DNA this stays unchecked. The CDR3 is 15 amino acids. Germline lookup yields CDR1 MDHEN and CDR2 SYDVKM. The CDR3 protein is CASSSPLRLPYEQYF.

The rearrangement uses TRBV7-9 and TRBJ2-3; the D gene TCRdb calls, TRBD2, cannot be checked with no DNA. Per germline, CDR1 SEHNR and CDR2 FQNEAQ (reference sequence). This CDR3 region has 17 residues. This chain's CDR3 is CASSPGPAGDLTDTQYF.

This sequence joins TRBV20-1 and TRBJ1-2; checking the TCRdb D call of TRBD1 is not possible without DNA. The CDR3 sequence is 14 residues long. Germline-derived CDR1 and CDR2 are DFQATT and SNEGSKA (reference sequence). CDR3 region: CSARDQETVYGYTF.